This T cell receptor (beta chain) was sequenced during a study of T-cell reconstitution after alpha-beta-depleted transplantation in children. The TCRbeta library was prepared with unique molecular identifiers. MiXCR, run by TCRdb on the PCR reads, gives a single entry per CDR3 protein. The sample carries about 610,000 distinct CDR3 sequences, about 10% recorded once. The sequencing here drew on PBMCs from the stem cell graft donor, taken from the stem cell graft. The TCR sequence derives from a human donor who donated a stem cell graft to a child with acute myeloid leukemia.

In nucleotides, the CDR3 is TGTGCCAGCAGCTTAGGCCAGGGCCCGGGGGCCAACGTCCTGACTTTC. Translation: CASSLGQGPGANVLTF. The genes are TRBV7-9 and TRBJ2-6, with D maybe TRBD1 (5 bases). This CDR3 is 16 amino acids long. Germline V gene data show CDR1 as SEHNR and CDR2 as FQNEAQ (reference sequence). The V end was cut by 1 base, the J end by 4 bases, with 11 bases between.